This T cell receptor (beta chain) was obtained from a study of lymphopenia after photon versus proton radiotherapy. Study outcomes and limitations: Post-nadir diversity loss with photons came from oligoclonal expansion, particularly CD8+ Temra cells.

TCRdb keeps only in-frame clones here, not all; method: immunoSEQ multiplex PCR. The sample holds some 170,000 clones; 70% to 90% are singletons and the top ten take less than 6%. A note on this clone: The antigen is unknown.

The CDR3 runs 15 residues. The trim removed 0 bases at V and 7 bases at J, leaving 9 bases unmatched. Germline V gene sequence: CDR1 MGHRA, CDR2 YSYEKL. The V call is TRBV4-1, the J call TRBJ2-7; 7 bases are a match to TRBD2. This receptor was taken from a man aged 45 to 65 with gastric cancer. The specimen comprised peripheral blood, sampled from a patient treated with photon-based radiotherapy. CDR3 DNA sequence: TGCGCCAGCAGCCAAGATATCGGGGGGTGGACTGAGCAGTACTTC. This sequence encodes CASSQDIGGWTEQYF.